This T cell receptor beta chain emerged from a study of T-cell reconstitution after alpha-beta-depleted transplantation in children. Construction of the TCRbeta library involved unique molecular identifiers. TCRdb independently ran MiXCR on the PCR reads; one entry per CDR3 protein. The sample has about 640,000 distinct CDR3 sequences; approximately 16% are singletons. CDR3 size: 15 residues. Trimming pared 0 bases from V and 4 bases from J, leaving 13 bases between. Germline V gene data show CDR1 as SGHRS and CDR2 as YFSETQ. The specimen was PBMCs from the stem cell graft donor, collected from the stem cell graft. The chain is built from TRBV5-1 and TRBJ1-1; no definite D call. The TCR sequence derives from a human donor who donated a stem cell graft to a child with acute myeloid leukemia. The CDR3 protein is CASSLETGSITEAFF. CDR3 sequence (DNA): TGCGCCAGCAGCTTGGAAACGGGATCAATCACTGAAGCTTTCTTT.